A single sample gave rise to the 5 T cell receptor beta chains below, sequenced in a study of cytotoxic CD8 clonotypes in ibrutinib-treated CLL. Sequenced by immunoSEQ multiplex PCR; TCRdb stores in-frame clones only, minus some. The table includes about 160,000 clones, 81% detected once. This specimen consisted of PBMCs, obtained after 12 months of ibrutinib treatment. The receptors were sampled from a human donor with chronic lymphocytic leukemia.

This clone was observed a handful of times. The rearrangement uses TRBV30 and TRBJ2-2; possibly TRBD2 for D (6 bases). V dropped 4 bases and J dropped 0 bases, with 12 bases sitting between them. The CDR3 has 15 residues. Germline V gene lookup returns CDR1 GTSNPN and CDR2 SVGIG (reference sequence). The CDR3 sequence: CAWNLGGSNTGELFF. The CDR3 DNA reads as TGTGCCTGGAATTTGGGGGGATCGAACACCGGGGAGCTGTTTTTT. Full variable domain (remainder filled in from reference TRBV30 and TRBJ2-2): SQTIHQWPATLVQPVGSPLSLECTVEGTSNPNLYWYRQAAGRGLQLLFYSVGIGQISSEVPQNLSASRPQDRQFILSSKKLLLSDSGFYLCAWNLGGSNTGELFFGEGSRLTVL.

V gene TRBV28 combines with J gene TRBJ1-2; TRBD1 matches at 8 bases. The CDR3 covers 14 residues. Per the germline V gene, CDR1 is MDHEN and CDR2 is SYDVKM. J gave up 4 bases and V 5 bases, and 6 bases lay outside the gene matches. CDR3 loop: CASSPGGSTYGYTF. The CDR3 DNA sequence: TGTGCCAGCAGTCCAGGGGGCTCCACCTATGGCTACACCTTC.

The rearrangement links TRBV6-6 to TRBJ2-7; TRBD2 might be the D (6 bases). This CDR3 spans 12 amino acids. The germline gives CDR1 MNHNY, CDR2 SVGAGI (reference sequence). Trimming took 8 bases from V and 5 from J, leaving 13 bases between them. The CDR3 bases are TGTGCCAGCGACCGGGGGTCCCACGAGCAGTACTTC. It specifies CASDRGSHEQYF.

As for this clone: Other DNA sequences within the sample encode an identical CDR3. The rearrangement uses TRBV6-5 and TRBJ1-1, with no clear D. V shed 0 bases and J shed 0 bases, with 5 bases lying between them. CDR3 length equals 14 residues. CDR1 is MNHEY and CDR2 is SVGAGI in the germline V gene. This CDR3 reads CASSYSNLNTEAFF. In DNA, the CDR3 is TGTGCCAGCAGTTACTCCAACTTGAACACTGAAGCTTTCTTT.

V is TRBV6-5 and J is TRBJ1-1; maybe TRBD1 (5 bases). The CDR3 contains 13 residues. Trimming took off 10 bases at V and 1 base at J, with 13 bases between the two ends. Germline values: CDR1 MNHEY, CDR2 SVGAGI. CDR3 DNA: TGTGCCACACAGGAGGGGCAGAACACTGAAGCTTTCTTT. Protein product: CATQEGQNTEAFF.